Listed here are 22 T cell receptor beta chains from one sample, sequenced in a study of molecular identifiers for immune sequencing clone quantification. TCRdb reanalysed the PCR reads using MiXCR and keeps one entry per CDR3 protein. This sample has 45,000 to 60,000 distinct CDR3 sequences, with roughly 38% found just once. Sequencing was carried out using naive CD8+ T cells from blood, with Jurkat cell RNA spiked in. Subset: FACS-sorted CD8+CD4-CCR7+CD45RA+ naive T cells. The receptor source for this set is a human donor in good health. Some libraries in this study had Jurkat cell RNA spiked in.

About this clonotype: As the CDR3 is not closed by the conserved phenylalanine or tryptophan, this likely results from a read error. No DNA is shown, since the ends of the CDR3 on it are uncertain; the CDR3 is the one TCRdb lists. The V and J genes are TRBV25-1 and TRBJ1-5. CDR1 and CDR2 from the germline V gene are MGHDK and SYGVNS. The CDR3 numbers 14 amino acids, ends counted. The CDR3 here is CASSDMREGQPPHH.

This clonotype was recorded a few times. The V gene is TRBV7-8, the J gene TRBJ2-5; TRBD2 matches 9 bases. Germline CDR1 is SGHVS and CDR2 is FQNEAQ. The length of the CDR3 is 15 residues. After removal of 2 bases from V and 2 bases from J, the junction contained 3 bases not matched to a gene. Here the CDR3 DNA reads TGTGCCAGCAGCTTACTGGCGGGAGGGCAAGAGACCCAGTACTTC. This gives the protein CASSLLAGGQETQYF.

As regards this clonotype: Because the CDR3 is missing its conserved closing phenylalanine or tryptophan, this is likely a read error. The V and J genes are TRBV4-3 and TRBJ2-7, with D possibly being TRBD2 (6 bases). The CDR3 totals 15 residues. Germline CDR1 is LGHNA and CDR2 is YSLEER. Trimming left V 4 bases short and J 2 bases short, with 15 bases between. The CDR3 coding sequence is TGCGCCAGCAGCCCGGGGGTGTCGGGTCCCTACGAGCAGTACTGC. Amino acids: CASSPGVSGPYEQYC.

This clonotype was seen ten or more times. DNA of the CDR3: TGTGCCAGCAGCTTAATGGTATCAGATACGCAGTATTTT. It encodes CASSLMVSDTQYF. The chain has TRBV7-6 and TRBJ2-3; no clear D. V shed 2 bases and J shed 4 bases, with 7 bases lying between them. The CDR3 covers 13 residues. The germline CDR1 and CDR2 sequences are SGHVS and FNYEAQ.

Worth noting for this clonotype: Being one base from a much bigger clone, this may be a read error. The J gene is TRBJ2-7, the V gene TRBV28; TRBD2 might be the D (6 bases). The CDR3 length is 13 residues. Germline-derived CDR1 and CDR2 are MDHEN and SYDVKM. In DNA form, the CDR3 reads TGTGCCAGCAGTTCCGGAACTAGCTACGAGCTGTACTTC. Translating gives CASSSGTSYELYF.

There are many counts of this clonotype. The chain has TRBV6-2 or TRBV6-3 and TRBJ1-5, with a tentative D call TRBD1 (5 bases). In germline, CDR1 is MNHEY, CDR2 SVGEGT. The CDR3 extends over 12 amino acids. Trimming took 5 bases from V and 7 from J, leaving 9 bases between them. The CDR3 bases are TGTGCCAGCAGTCCGGGGGAGCAGCCCCAGCATTTT. Protein product: CASSPGEQPQHF.

About this clonotype: One end of the junction fails to match germline, which may point to a read error. This CDR3 reads CASGHGNDYGYTF. CDR3 sequence (DNA): TGTGCCAGCGGCCACGGTAACGATTATGGCTACACCTTC. The chain combines TRBV4-2 with TRBJ1-2; D not certain. Germline V gene data show CDR1 as LGHNA and CDR2 as YNFKEQ. The CDR3 covers 13 residues.

Details on this clonotype: A read error may account for a junction end that differs from germline. V and J are TRBV28 and TRBJ2-6; D is uncertain. The V gene's germline CDR1 is MDHEN and CDR2 SYDVKM. The CDR3 length is 15 residues. The DNA of the CDR3 is TGTGCCTGCAGTTTATGGGGTCCTGGGGCCAACGTCCTGACTTTC. Residues: CACSLWGPGANVLTF.

The V and J genes are TRBV28 and TRBJ2-3; D might be TRBD2 (6 bases). The length of the CDR3 is 15 residues. Germline CDR1 and CDR2: MDHEN and SYDVKM. V was clipped by 4 bases and J by 3 bases, with 14 bases between them. CDR3 sequence: CASSSPGAATDTQYF. Here the CDR3 DNA reads TGTGCCAGCAGTTCCCCGGGAGCAGCGACAGATACGCAGTATTTT.

Regarding this clonotype: A read error is possible here, since a much larger clone lies one base away. The conserved phenylalanine or tryptophan is not found at the CDR3 terminus, so this likely reflects a read error. The chain links TRBV10-3 to TRBJ2-4; perhaps TRBD2 as D (5 bases). Trimming left V 7 bases short and J 9 bases short, with 13 bases between. Looked up from germline, CDR1 is ENHRY and CDR2 is SYGVKD. This CDR3 has 12 residues. In DNA form, the CDR3 reads TGTGCCATCAAAGATAGGGAGTTCATTCAGTACATC. Amino acid sequence: CAIKDREFIQYI.

The V call is TRBV24-1, the J call TRBJ2-2, with 8 bases aligning to TRBD1. Germline loops: CDR1 KGHDR, CDR2 SFDVKD. This CDR3 has 16 residues. Trimming took 4 bases from V and 2 from J; bases not matched to a gene: 5. Written as DNA, the CDR3 is TGTGCCACCAGTGACACGACAGGGGCTAACACCGGGGAGCTGTTTTTT. Residues: CATSDTTGANTGELFF.

The rearrangement links TRBV6-5 to TRBJ1-4; D unresolved. The germline CDR1 and CDR2 sequences are MNHEY and SVGAGI. The CDR3 extends over 15 amino acids. Trimming took off 4 bases at V and 6 bases at J, with 15 bases between the two ends. The CDR3 nucleotides read TGTGCCAGCAGTTCCGGGGATGGGGTCTATGAAAAACTGTTTTTT. Its protein product is CASSSGDGVYEKLFF.

Concerning this clonotype: The final CDR3 position lacks the conserved phenylalanine or tryptophan, pointing to a likely read error. This chain connects TRBV7-9 to TRBJ1-1, with 10 bases that match TRBD1. Trimming cost V 5 bases and J 11 bases; bases outside gene matches: 11. The CDR3 is made up of 14 amino acids. Germline V gene lookup returns CDR1 SEHNR and CDR2 FQNEAQ (reference sequence). The CDR3: CASSPRQGAKDAFY. CDR3 bases: TGTGCCAGCAGCCCTCGACAGGGGGCGAAGGACGCTTTCTAT.

This clonotype was detected only a few times. V and J are TRBV20-1 and TRBJ2-3, with no clear D. Trimming removed 4 bases from V and 2 bases from J, with 13 bases in between. CDR1 and CDR2 (germline): DFQATT, SNEGSKA (reference sequence). The CDR3 consists of 14 residues. CDR3 protein: CSATETPYTDTQYF. In DNA, the CDR3 is TGCAGTGCTACCGAGACTCCTTACACAGATACGCAGTATTTT.

The chain links TRBV20-1 to TRBJ2-1, with 11 bases that match TRBD2. This CDR3 region has 14 residues. Germline lookup yields CDR1 DFQATT and CDR2 SNEGSKA (reference sequence). The J segment lost 4 bases and the V segment lost 5 bases, leaving 4 bases of the junction unmatched. The DNA for the CDR3 is TGCAGTGCTTCCGGGACTAGCGGATACAATGAGCAGTTCTTC. It translates to CSASGTSGYNEQFF.

With regard to this clonotype: The missing conserved phenylalanine or tryptophan at the end of this CDR3 makes a read error likely. The limits of the CDR3 on the DNA are not certain, so only TCRdb's listed CDR3 is given. This rearrangement joins TRBV28 to TRBJ1-1; the table's TRBD1 call for D was not verified on the DNA. The CDR3 is 15 residues long, ends included. The germline V gene has CDR1 MDHEN and CDR2 SYDVKM. The chain's CDR3 is CASTGGQAPNTEALL.

The rearrangement joins TRBV4-2 to TRBJ2-7, with D perhaps matching TRBD1 (5 bases). The CDR3 spans 13 residues. Deletions cut 6 bases from V and 0 bases from J, with 9 bases between. The germline gives CDR1 LGHNA, CDR2 YNFKEQ. CDR3 region: CASRHTGSYEQYF. Here the CDR3 DNA reads TGTGCCAGCAGGCATACAGGCTCCTACGAGCAGTACTTC.

This clonotype was observed at least ten times. The gene calls are TRBV9 and TRBJ2-6; 10 positions agree with TRBD1. This CDR3 spans 17 amino acids. J gave up 2 bases and V 5 bases, and 7 bases lay outside the gene matches. Germline CDR1 SGDLS, CDR2 YYNGEE. This CDR3 reads CASSAGTGVAGANVLTF. As DNA, the CDR3 is TGTGCCAGCAGTGCCGGGACAGGGGTAGCTGGGGCCAACGTCCTGACTTTC. The full variable domain, completed using reference TRBV9 and TRBJ2-6, is DSGVTQTPKHLITATGQRVTLRCSPRSGDLSVYWYQQSLDQGLQFLIQYYNGEERAKGNILERFSAQQFPDLHSELNLSSLELGDSALYFCASSAGTGVAGANVLTFGAGSRLTVL.

Regarding this clonotype: One end of the junction varies from germline; a read error may be responsible. The chain uses TRBV6-5 and TRBJ2-2; D may correspond to TRBD1 or TRBD2 (5 bases each). The CDR3 extends over 13 amino acids. CDR1 is MNHEY and CDR2 is SVGAGI in the germline V gene. The chain's CDR3 is CASSYSFAGDLFF. As DNA, the CDR3 is TGTGCCAGCAGTTACTCCTTTGCCGGGGACCTGTTTTTT.

V and J are TRBV7-9 and TRBJ1-4; 9 bases are shared with TRBD1. V lost 4 bases to trimming and J lost 6 bases; unmatched junction nucleotides: 9. This CDR3 is 16 amino acids long. The germline gives CDR1 SEHNR, CDR2 FQNEAQ (reference sequence). The CDR3 reads CASSWLPGQGDEKLFF. The CDR3 DNA reads as TGTGCCAGCAGCTGGTTACCGGGACAGGGAGATGAAAAACTGTTTTTT.

This clonotype turned up a few times. CDR3 sequence: CASSLGRTQETQYF. DNA for the CDR3: TGTGCCAGCAGCTTGGGGCGGACCCAAGAGACCCAGTACTTC. V and J are TRBV5-6 and TRBJ2-5; D gene uncertain. Germline V gene sequence: CDR1 SGHDT, CDR2 YYEEEE. V shed 0 bases and J shed 1 base, with 7 bases lying between them. There are 14 residues in the CDR3. The full variable domain, with the rest looked up from reference TRBV5-6 and TRBJ2-5, is DAGVTQSPTHLIKTRGQQVTLRCSPKSGHDTVSWYQQALGQGPQFIFQYYEEEERQRGNFPDRFSGHQFPNYSSELNVNALLLGDSALYLCASSLGRTQETQYFGPGTRLLVL.

The V and J genes are TRBV27 and TRBJ2-7; D may match TRBD1 or TRBD2 (6 bases each). This CDR3 is 15 amino acids long. V lost 0 bases and J lost 2, with 11 bases in between. The V gene's germline CDR1 is MNHEY and CDR2 SMNVEV (reference sequence). CDR3 region: CASSLSRGAAYEQYF. The CDR3 DNA follows: TGTGCCAGCAGTTTATCGAGGGGGGCGGCCTACGAGCAGTACTTC.